This T cell receptor (beta chain) was retrieved from a study of T-cell reconstitution after alpha-beta-depleted transplantation in children. General observations from the study: T-cell counts and diversity at one year following transplant were attributed mainly to newly produced T cells. The origin of high day-60 TCRbeta diversity in some patients lay in surviving recipient T cells and thymic progenitors.

This CDR3 is 14 amino acids long. After removal of 1 base from V and 7 bases from J, the junction contained 7 bases not matched to a gene. From germline, CDR1 is SGHRS and CDR2 YFSETQ. During its preparation, the TCRbeta library received unique molecular identifiers. TCRdb reprocessed the PCR reads via MiXCR and lists one record per CDR3 protein. The sample lists about 440,000 distinct CDR3 sequences, approximately 41% seen once, with approximately 25% in the top ten. This clonotype was counted at least ten times. The antigen remains unidentified. This sequence originates from a girl between 2 and 10 years old with aplastic anemia, due to receive a stem cell transplant. The sequencing used PBMCs, collected before TCRalphabeta/CD19-depleted stem cell transplant. The J gene is TRBJ2-7, the V gene TRBV5-1, with 8 bases that match TRBD2. CDR3 region: CASSLPAGELEQYF. CDR3 in DNA: TGCGCCAGCAGCTTGCCAGCGGGAGAGTTGGAGCAGTACTTC.